The 19 T cell receptor beta chains listed next were all sequenced from one sample in a study of blood T cell repertoires in COVID-19 (dated by TCRdb to about 2020). Libraries came from the immunoSEQ multiplex PCR assay. Drawn from immuneACCESS, this table holds only the in-frame rearrangements with V and J called that TCRdb kept. Clones are partly lost; checked studies trace under half to an unresolved V gene and leave the rest unexplained. The sample includes about 280,000 clones, with roughly 85% observed a single time. The ten top clones hold 2.5% of the sample. Sequencing was done on a sample of PBMCs or T cells enriched from blood (not recorded which). Receptor source: a woman between 45 and 60 years old who had recovered from COVID-19.

This clone has only a few counts. This chain connects TRBV30 to TRBJ2-3; TRBD2 matches at 9 bases. The V gene end was trimmed by 3 bases and the J gene end by 0 bases; junction bases not matched to a gene: 7. Per germline, CDR1 GTSNPN and CDR2 SVGIG (reference sequence). CDR3 length equals 16 residues. CDR3 amino acids: CAWRTGLAGSTDTQYF. CDR3 DNA sequence: TGTGCCTGGAGGACGGGGCTAGCGGGGAGCACAGATACGCAGTATTTT.

The CDR3 DNA reads as TGTGCCAGCAGAGACACAGGTGATTACTCCTACGAGCAGTACTTC. Its translation: CASRDTGDYSYEQYF. The chain links TRBV28 to TRBJ2-7; maybe TRBD1 (5 bases). V lost 6 bases to trimming and J lost 0 bases, with 15 bases between them. The CDR3 is made up of 15 amino acids. The V gene's germline CDR1 is MDHEN and CDR2 SYDVKM.

This clone occurred once. CDR3 bases: TGTGCCAGCAGTGAGCGGGAGGGATACTCCTACGAGCAGTACTTC. This gives the protein CASSEREGYSYEQYF. The chain carries TRBV11-2 and TRBJ2-7; 10 bases are a match to TRBD2. V dropped 6 bases and J dropped 0; count of bases not matched to a gene: 5. The CDR3 runs 15 residues. CDR1 and CDR2 (germline): SGHAT, FQNNGV.

This chain links TRBV4-3 with TRBJ1-3, with TRBD1 matching 7 bases. The junction had 11 bases not matched to a gene; V was cut back by 0 bases and J by 15 bases. Germline V gene sequence: CDR1 LGHNA, CDR2 YSLEER. The CDR3 has 14 residues. CDR3 coding DNA: TGCGCCAGCAGCCAAGATAGACAGGGAGGTATTGGATATTTT. Translated, it gives CASSQDRQGGIGYF.

The genes are TRBV7-9 and TRBJ1-6; 9 bases fit TRBD1. Per the germline V gene, CDR1 is SEHNR and CDR2 is FQNEAQ (reference sequence). The V and J ends lost 2 bases and 7 bases, in that order; junction bases with no gene match: 6. This CDR3 comprises 16 residues. The CDR3 coding sequence is TGTGCCAGCAGCTTATCCCGGACAGGGGTAAATTCACCCCTCCACTTT. This codes for CASSLSRTGVNSPLHF. The full variable domain, rest sourced from reference TRBV7-9 and TRBJ1-6, is DTGVSQNPRHKITKRGQNVTFRCDPISEHNRLYWYRQTLGQGPEFLTYFQNEAQLEKSRLLSDRFSAERPKGSFSTLEIQRTEQGDSAMYLCASSLSRTGVNSPLHFGNGTRLTVT.

This chain connects TRBV19 to TRBJ2-1, with D possibly being TRBD1 (6 bases). V lost 7 bases to trimming and J lost 4 bases, with 11 bases between them. The germline V gene encodes CDR1 LNHDA and CDR2 SQIVND (reference sequence). The CDR3 covers 13 residues. CDR3 loop: CASTGVGYNEQFF. The DNA for the CDR3 is TGTGCCAGTACAGGGGTAGGGTACAATGAGCAGTTCTTC.

This clone occurred a few times. The chain carries TRBV11-3 and TRBJ2-3, with 15 bases aligning to TRBD2. This CDR3 has 16 amino acids. Germline assignment: CDR1 SGHNT and CDR2 YENEEA. With 3 bases clipped from V and 3 bases from J, the junction kept 1 base outside the gene matches. The DNA of the CDR3 is TGTGCCAGCAGCTTGGGGACTAGCGGGAGGACAGATACGCAGTATTTT. Residues: CASSLGTSGRTDTQYF.

This clone came up once. The CDR3 coding sequence is TGTGCCAGCAGTTACTCGAGTATTCGTGAAGCTTTCTTT. This codes for CASSYSSIREAFF. The rearrangement links TRBV6-5 to TRBJ1-1; no clear D gene. The germline V and J ends were trimmed by 0 bases and 7 bases, with 9 bases remaining between them. This CDR3 is 13 amino acids long. The germline CDR1 and CDR2 sequences are MNHEY and SVGAGI.

This clone was observed a few times. This chain links TRBV2 with TRBJ1-6; D gene uncertain. V was clipped by 3 bases and J by 8 bases, with 5 bases between them. CDR3 length: 12 amino acids. The V gene's germline CDR1 is SNHLY and CDR2 FYNNEI. The DNA for the CDR3 is TGTGCCAGCAGTGAGGAGTATTCACCCCTCCACTTT. It encodes CASSEEYSPLHF.

This clone was observed once. The CDR3 reads CASTSGDRVPYEQYF. The CDR3 region has the DNA TGTGCCAGCACCTCAGGCGACAGGGTGCCCTACGAGCAGTACTTC. This chain uses TRBV27 with TRBJ2-7; 7 bases match TRBD1. CDR1 is MNHEY and CDR2 is SMNVEV in the germline V gene (reference sequence). Trimming took 7 bases from V and 2 from J; bases not matched to a gene: 11. The CDR3 totals 15 residues.

The chain uses TRBV20-1 and TRBJ1-5; D might be TRBD1 (5 bases). The CDR3 is 14 amino acids. V lost 3 bases and J 5 bases, leaving 14 bases between the germline ends. Germline V CDR1 and CDR2: DFQATT, SNEGSKA (reference sequence). The CDR3 coding sequence is TGCAGTGCTAGTCGTTGGGGGGTGGATCAGCCCCAGCATTTT. This codes for CSASRWGVDQPQHF.

Of note for this clone: Other DNA variants within this sample encode the same CDR3. The chain has TRBV12-3 or TRBV12-4 and TRBJ1-6; D is uncertain. V was trimmed by 1 base and J by 10 bases, leaving 8 bases between them. This CDR3 is built from 13 residues. The CDR3 here is CASSLGGNSPLHF. Here the CDR3 DNA reads TGTGCCAGCAGTTTAGGAGGGAACTCACCCCTCCACTTT.

The genes are TRBV9 and TRBJ2-3; TRBD2 matches 11 bases. Germline V gene sequence: CDR1 SGDLS, CDR2 YYNGEE. The CDR3 spans 16 residues. With 1 base clipped from V and 6 bases from J, the junction kept 7 bases outside the gene matches. The CDR3 region is CASSVLALAGDDTQYF. CDR3 DNA sequence: TGTGCCAGCAGCGTATTGGCACTAGCGGGAGATGATACGCAGTATTTT.

The chain carries TRBV19 and TRBJ2-1; 12 bases map to TRBD2. The CDR3 is 19 amino acids. The germline gives CDR1 LNHDA, CDR2 SQIVND (reference sequence). J was trimmed by 10 bases and V by 1 base; bases with no gene match: 17. CDR3 in DNA: TGTGCCAGTAGTATAGCCACCCCCCAGACTAGCGGGAGAGTGGGGGAGCAGTTCTTC. This sequence encodes CASSIATPQTSGRVGEQFF.

The chain joins TRBV28 to TRBJ1-2; perhaps TRBD1 as D (6 bases). The V end lost 7 bases, the J end lost 7 bases, and 13 bases lay between the germline ends. CDR1 MDHEN and CDR2 SYDVKM come from the germline V gene. The length of the CDR3 is 12 residues. CDR3 in DNA: TGTGCCAGCAATGAGGGCAGGGGTGGCTACACCTTC. This sequence encodes CASNEGRGGYTF.

The rearrangement uses TRBV6-5 and TRBJ1-2, with 7 bases that match TRBD1. The CDR3 contains 13 residues. Germline V lookup: CDR1 MNHEY, CDR2 SVGAGI. Unmatched junction bases numbered 6, after V lost 6 bases and J lost 5 bases. CDR3: CASRADRTYGYTF. The CDR3 coding sequence is TGTGCCAGCAGAGCGGACAGGACTTATGGCTACACCTTC.

The CDR3 loop is CASSWGPGTEAFF. For the CDR3, the DNA is TGTGCCAGCAGCTGGGGGCCGGGGACTGAAGCTTTCTTT. This chain connects TRBV5-4 to TRBJ1-1; D might be TRBD1 (6 bases). From germline, CDR1 is SGHNT and CDR2 YYREEE (reference sequence). Trimming pared 3 bases from V and 5 bases from J, leaving 11 bases between. CDR3 size: 13 residues.

This clone was picked up a small number of times. This chain links TRBV2 with TRBJ1-2; 9 bases are a match to TRBD1. This CDR3 spans 14 amino acids. Trimming at V came to 6 bases and at J to 5 bases, leaving 7 bases not matched to a gene. The germline V gene has CDR1 SNHLY and CDR2 FYNNEI. CDR3 loop: CASSSMGTGYGYTF. The CDR3 nucleotides read TGTGCCAGCAGCTCTATGGGGACAGGGTATGGCTACACCTTC.

The chain's CDR3 is CASSLRTYYNEQFF. CDR3 nucleotide sequence: TGCGCCAGCAGCTTGAGGACTTACTACAATGAGCAGTTCTTC. V usage is TRBV5-1 and J usage is TRBJ2-1; a weak D match, TRBD2 (5 bases). This CDR3 has 14 residues. The V gene lost 1 base and the J gene lost 3 bases, with 8 bases spanning the gap. Germline lookup yields CDR1 SGHRS and CDR2 YFSETQ.